This T cell receptor beta chain was identified in a study of cytomegalovirus exposure and HLA in healthy donors. Study background: The early release's HLA-typed donors yielded tens of millions of unique TCRs. Points from the study as a whole: It was about 150 TCR beta chains that were listed as cytomegalovirus-associated. Later on, an analysis tied 15,000 to 20,000 TCR beta sequences to HLA alleles at 0.05 false discovery rate. Beyond CMV serostatus, there was no information to go on about immune exposure.

Vbeta (60) and Jbeta (13) primers were used in the PCR. TCRdb's table, derived via immunoSEQ multiplex PCR, lists solely in-frame clones and lacks some. Among about 240,000 clones listed, 85% were seen once. Details on this clone: Its target is unknown.

With V trimmed by 3 bases and J by 8 bases, 4 bases remained unmatched. CDR1 is SGHTA and CDR2 is FQGTGA in the germline V gene. The CDR3 consists of 13 residues. This chain links TRBV7-3 with TRBJ1-2; 9 bases line up with TRBD1. Sequencing was performed on PBMCs. This clonotype originated in a girl aged 2 to 9 in good health and CMV-seronegative. The chain's CDR3 is CASSFRTGEGYTF. The DNA of the CDR3 is TGTGCCAGCAGCTTCCGGACAGGGGAAGGCTACACCTTC.